The rows below give T cell receptor beta chains drawn from one sample of a study of T cell responses to AZD1222 COVID-19 vaccine. Profiled with immunoSEQ multiplex PCR; TCRdb holds only in-frame clones, not every one. The table lists about 140,000 clones, around 83% of them singletons. Material: peripheral blood, obtained 28 days after the second AZD1222 dose. These receptors all come from an adult who received the AZD1222 COVID-19 vaccine. Each CDR3 is given with its conserved first and last residue. D genes are given only for firm matches.

TRBJ2-7 TRBV11-2 - 11 CASSNPGEQYF
TRBJ1-1 TRBV6-5 - 11 CASTVNTEAFF
TRBJ1-1 TRBV27 - 14 CASSSRQRDTEAFF
TRBJ1-2 TRBV4-1 TRBD1 19 CASSQETRGTGGGDYGYTF
TRBJ2-3 TRBV5-4 - 15 CASSSPIGAYDTQYF
TRBJ1-2 TRBV7-2 TRBD1 14 CASSLGQEVYGYTF
TRBJ2-7 TRBV11-2 TRBD2 16 CASSLRRLAGDAEQYF
TRBJ2-2 TRBV9 TRBD1 12 CASRQGVGELFF
TRBJ2-7 TRBV11-2 - 13 CASSLEAPYEQYF
TRBJ1-2 TRBV24-1 - 16 CATSDGMTGSDYGYTF
TRBJ1-2 TRBV13 - 12 CASSSGPYGYTF
TRBJ1-1 TRBV5-1 - 15 CASSQMGQLNTEAFF
TRBJ2-5 TRBV7-8 - 15 CASSPGGLARETQYF
TRBJ2-1 TRBV5-5 TRBD1 14 CASSLTGGVNEQFF
TRBJ1-1 TRBV23-1 - 16 CASSQSCRGFNTEAFF
TRBJ2-1 TRBV14 - 12 CASSLYPDEQFF